A single sample is the source of the 10 T cell receptor beta chains below, sequenced in a study of shared clonotypes between healthy human individuals. Method: immunoSEQ multiplex PCR; TCRdb's copy keeps in-frame clones and lacks some. The sample carries 2,100,000 or so clones, under 97% recorded once. The sequenced sample was naive CD4+ T cells sorted from blood. The subset denotes: CD45RA+ positively selected. The source is a man aged 18 to 29 in good health.

The gene calls are TRBV30 and TRBJ1-4; the D is unclear. The CDR3 extends over 13 amino acids. With 2 bases removed from V and 5 bases from J, the gap between germline ends came to 9 bases. The germline V gene encodes CDR1 GTSNPN and CDR2 SVGIG (reference sequence). CDR3 amino acids: CAWSFEPNEKLFF. CDR3 DNA: TGTGCCTGGAGTTTCGAACCGAATGAAAAACTGTTTTTT.

The V call is TRBV29-1, the J call TRBJ2-5, with unresolved D. Germline V gene data show CDR1 as SQVTM and CDR2 as ANQGSEA. The CDR3 is 13 residues long. V dropped 2 bases and J dropped 1 base, with 8 bases sitting between them. The CDR3 reads CSVEQQLQETQYF. CDR3 coding DNA: TGCAGCGTTGAACAACAGCTCCAAGAGACCCAGTACTTC.

The chain couples TRBV27 to TRBJ2-7; D tentatively fits TRBD1 or TRBD2 (5 bases each). The germline V gene encodes CDR1 MNHEY and CDR2 SMNVEV (reference sequence). CDR3 length equals 16 residues. V shed 3 bases and J shed 7 bases, with 22 bases lying between them. The CDR3 sequence: CASSFRGGDGVGEQYF. The CDR3 region has the DNA TGTGCCAGCAGTTTTCGGGGCGGCGATGGCGTGGGGGAGCAGTACTTC.

This chain links TRBV5-8 with TRBJ1-5; no clear D gene. CDR1 SGHTS and CDR2 YDEGEE come from the germline V gene. The CDR3 consists of 14 residues. V was cut by 4 bases and J by 3 bases, with 11 bases left in between. CDR3 DNA: TGTGCCAGCAGCCGAGGACTGAACAATCAGCCCCAGCATTTT. Translating gives CASSRGLNNQPQHF.

V usage is TRBV5-8 and J usage is TRBJ1-5; 7 bases are shared with TRBD1. Germline CDR1 and CDR2: SGHTS and YDEGEE. This CDR3 is built from 13 residues. The V gene end was trimmed by 5 bases and the J gene end by 6 bases; junction bases not matched to a gene: 5. CDR3 loop: CASSYRGGQPQHF. As DNA, the CDR3 is TGTGCCAGCAGTTACAGGGGCGGTCAGCCCCAGCATTTT.

J is TRBJ1-2 and V is TRBV7-2; D not resolved. Germline assignment: CDR1 SGHTA and CDR2 FQGNSA. V lost 1 base and J lost 4, with 13 bases in between. The CDR3 totals 15 residues. The CDR3 DNA follows: TGTGCCAGCAGCTTAGTTGGTTCAGGAGCCTATGGCTACACCTTC. Protein sequence: CASSLVGSGAYGYTF.

V gene TRBV9 combines with J gene TRBJ1-1; 7 bases are a match to TRBD1. The CDR3 runs to 14 residues. The V segment lost 4 bases and the J segment 1 base; nucleotides outside the gene matches: 4. The germline CDR1 and CDR2 sequences are SGDLS and YYNGEE. The CDR3 nucleotides are TGTGCCAGCAGCATCGGACAGGCGAACACTGAAGCTTTCTTT. It is translated as CASSIGQANTEAFF.

The rearrangement links TRBV6-6 to TRBJ2-2; unclear D gene. With 0 bases removed from V and 4 bases from J, the gap between germline ends came to 6 bases. From germline, CDR1 is MNHNY and CDR2 SVGAGI (reference sequence). This CDR3 region has 14 residues. The CDR3 sequence: CASSYSTPTGELFF. CDR3 DNA sequence: TGTGCCAGCAGTTACTCAACACCCACCGGGGAGCTGTTTTTT.

The chain joins TRBV5-8 to TRBJ1-1; tentatively, D is TRBD1 (6 bases). The germline CDR1 and CDR2 sequences are SGHTS and YDEGEE. The CDR3 loop spans 15 amino acids. V was trimmed by 0 bases and J by 12 bases, leaving 21 bases between them. CDR3 protein: CASSLGTGQIDRPFF. The CDR3 nucleotides read TGTGCCAGCAGCTTGGGCACTGGACAGATCGATCGGCCTTTCTTT.

The chain uses TRBV10-3 and TRBJ2-1; TRBD2 matches at 11 bases. This CDR3 has 15 residues. Germline CDR1 and CDR2: ENHRY and SYGVKD. J gave up 2 bases and V 6 bases, and 3 bases lay outside the gene matches. This CDR3 reads CAISLTSGTYNEQFF. The CDR3 coding sequence is TGTGCCATCAGCTTGACTAGCGGGACCTACAATGAGCAGTTCTTC.